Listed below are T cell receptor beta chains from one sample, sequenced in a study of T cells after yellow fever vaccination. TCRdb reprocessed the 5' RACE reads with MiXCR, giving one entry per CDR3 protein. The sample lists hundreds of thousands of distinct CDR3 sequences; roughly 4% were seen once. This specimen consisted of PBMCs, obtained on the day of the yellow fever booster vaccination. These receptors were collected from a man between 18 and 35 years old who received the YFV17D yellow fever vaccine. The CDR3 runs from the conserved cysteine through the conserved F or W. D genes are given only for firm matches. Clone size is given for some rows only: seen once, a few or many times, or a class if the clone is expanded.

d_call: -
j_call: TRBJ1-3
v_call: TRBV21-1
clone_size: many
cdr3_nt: TGTGCCAGCAGCAAAGCGCGACAGGGGCGAGGCTCTGGAAACACCATATATTTT
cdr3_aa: CASSKARQGRGSGNTIYF

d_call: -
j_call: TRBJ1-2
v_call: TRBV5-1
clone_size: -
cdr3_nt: TGCGCCAGCAGAAGTACAGGGATGAACTATGGCTACACCTTC
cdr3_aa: CASRSTGMNYGYTF

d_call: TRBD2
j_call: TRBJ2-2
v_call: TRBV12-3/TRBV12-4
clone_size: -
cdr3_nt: TGTGCCAGCAGTTTATCCTTGGGGGGGTGGAACACCGGGGAGCTGTTTTTT
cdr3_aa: CASSLSLGGWNTGELFF

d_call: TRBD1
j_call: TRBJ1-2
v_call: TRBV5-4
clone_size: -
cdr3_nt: TGTGCCAGCAGCTCGGGACAGGATAACTATGGCTACACCTTC
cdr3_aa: CASSSGQDNYGYTF

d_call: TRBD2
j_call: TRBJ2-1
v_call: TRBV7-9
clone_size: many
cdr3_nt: TGTGCCAGCAGCTTCCTAGCGGGATCCCCCAATGAGCAGTTCTTC
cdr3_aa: CASSFLAGSPNEQFF

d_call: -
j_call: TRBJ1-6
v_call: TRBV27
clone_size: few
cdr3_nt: TGTGCCAGCAGTTTATCCACTAGACTGGGAACAGACTCACCCCTCCACTTT
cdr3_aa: CASSLSTRLGTDSPLHF

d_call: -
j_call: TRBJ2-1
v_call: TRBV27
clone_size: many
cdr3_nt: TGTGCCAGCGCGCAAGGGGGTGAGCAGTTCTTC
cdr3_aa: CASAQGGEQFF

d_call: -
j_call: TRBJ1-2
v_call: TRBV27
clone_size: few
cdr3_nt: TGTGCCAGCAGTTTATCTGGGGGGAGGGATGGCTACACCTTC
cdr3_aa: CASSLSGGRDGYTF

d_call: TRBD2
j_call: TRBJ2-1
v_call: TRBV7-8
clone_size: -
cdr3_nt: TGTGCCAGCAGCACCCAAATCGGGGCGGGGGGGCTCAATGAGCAGTTCTTC
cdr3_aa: CASSTQIGAGGLNEQFF

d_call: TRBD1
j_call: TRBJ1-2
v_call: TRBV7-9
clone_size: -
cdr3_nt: TGTGCCAGCCCAGGGGGATCAGGTGGCTACACCTTC
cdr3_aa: CASPGGSGGYTF

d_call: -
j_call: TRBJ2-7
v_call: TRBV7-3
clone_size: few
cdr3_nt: TGTGCCAGCAGCTTAACCCCCACCGCAGGGCCCTACGAGCAGTACTTC
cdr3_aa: CASSLTPTAGPYEQYF

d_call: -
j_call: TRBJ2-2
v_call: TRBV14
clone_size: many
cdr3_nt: TGTGCCAGCAGCCACGTCGAGGGTTTTGCATTCACCGGGGAGCTGTTTTTT
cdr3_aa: CASSHVEGFAFTGELFF

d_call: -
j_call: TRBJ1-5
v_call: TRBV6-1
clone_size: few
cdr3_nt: TGTGCCAGCAGTGAAGTAACAGCTAGCAATCAGCCCCAGCATTTT
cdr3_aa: CASSEVTASNQPQHF

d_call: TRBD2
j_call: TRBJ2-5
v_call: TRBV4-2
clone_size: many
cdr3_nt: TGTGCCAGCAGCCAAGATTACGGGGGGGCAGAGACCCAGTACTTC
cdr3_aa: CASSQDYGGAETQYF

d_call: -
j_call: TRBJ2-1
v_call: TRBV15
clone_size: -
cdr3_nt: TGTGCCACCAGCGGTACATTGGACGGAAGCTCCTACAATGAGCAGTTCTTC
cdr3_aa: CATSGTLDGSSYNEQFF

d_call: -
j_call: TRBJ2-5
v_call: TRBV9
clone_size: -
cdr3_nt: TGTGCCAGCAGCGTAGATTCGGGGAAAGAGACCCAGTACTTC
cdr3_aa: CASSVDSGKETQYF